Listed here are 23 T cell receptor beta chains from one sample, sequenced in a study of CD4 T cells in relation to SARS-CoV-2 and coronaviruses. For these receptors, no antigen is known. The table came from immunoSEQ multiplex PCR; TCRdb's copy has only in-frame clones and leaves some out. The sample contains about 12,000 clones, around 73% of which appear only once. The unexposed donors gave CD4+ T cells in about 2011-2018, prior to COVID-19. Isolation of CD4+ T cells took place after roughly nine days in culture. Sequenced: CD4+ T cells from PBMCs, cultured in vitro. These receptors all stem from a human donor in good health.

The genes are TRBV14 and TRBJ2-3, with TRBD2 identical over 7 bases. The J segment lost 3 bases and the V segment lost 5 bases, leaving 8 bases of the junction unmatched. This CDR3 region has 15 residues. Per the germline V gene, CDR1 is SGHDN and CDR2 is FVKESK. CDR3 sequence: CASSVRAGVTDTQYF. In DNA, the CDR3 is TGTGCCAGCAGCGTGCGGGCGGGAGTAACAGATACGCAGTATTTT.

This clone turned up a few times. The chain's CDR3 is CASKDQGQVSTGELFF. In DNA, the CDR3 is TGTGCCAGCAAAGACCAGGGCCAGGTCAGCACCGGGGAGCTGTTTTTT. The chain links TRBV7-9 to TRBJ2-2; D is possibly TRBD1 (5 bases). Germline V lookup: CDR1 SEHNR, CDR2 FQNEAQ (reference sequence). The length of the CDR3 is 16 residues. Trimming took off 7 bases at V and 4 bases at J, with 19 bases between the two ends.

The gene calls are TRBV25-1 and TRBJ1-6; unclear D gene. V was shortened by 6 bases and J by 3 bases, with 6 bases between the two germline ends. Germline CDR1 is MGHDK and CDR2 is SYGVNS. CDR3 length: 13 amino acids. DNA of the CDR3: TGTGCCAGCAGGGACGGCTATAATTCACCCCTCCACTTT. It encodes CASRDGYNSPLHF.

This clone was detected only a few times. CDR3 loop: CAWNGLGKNTGELFF. The CDR3 region has the DNA TGTGCCTGGAACGGACTGGGGAAGAACACCGGGGAGCTGTTTTTT. The chain recombines TRBV30 with TRBJ2-2; a possible D gene is TRBD2 (5 bases). The germline CDR1 and CDR2 sequences are GTSNPN and SVGIG (reference sequence). CDR3 size: 15 residues. Trimming removed 4 bases from V and 1 base from J, with 13 bases in between.

This chain joins TRBV30 and TRBJ2-7; the match to TRBD1 covers 7 bases. CDR3 length: 13 amino acids. V trimming: 4 bases; J trimming: 2 bases; junction bases outside the gene matches: 5. CDR1 and CDR2 from the germline V gene are GTSNPN and SVGIG (reference sequence). Here the CDR3 reads CAWTPGTAYEQYF. CDR3 nucleotide sequence: TGTGCCTGGACACCTGGGACAGCCTACGAGCAGTACTTC.

The CDR3 loop is CATSDFRRANSPLHF. The CDR3 DNA reads as TGTGCCACCAGTGATTTCCGCAGGGCTAATTCACCCCTCCACTTT. The J gene is TRBJ1-6, the V gene TRBV24-1, with D perhaps matching TRBD1 (5 bases). The CDR3 has 15 amino acids. Germline-derived CDR1 and CDR2 are KGHDR and SFDVKD. Trimming took 1 base from V and 6 from J, leaving 9 bases between them.

The chain recombines TRBV6-5 with TRBJ2-7; 9 positions match TRBD1. This CDR3 region has 15 residues. The J segment lost 0 bases and the V segment lost 4 bases, leaving 4 bases of the junction unmatched. Per the germline V gene, CDR1 is MNHEY and CDR2 is SVGAGI. The CDR3 region has the DNA TGTGCCAGCAGTTCCGGGACAGGGAGCTCCTACGAGCAGTACTTC. Protein sequence: CASSSGTGSSYEQYF.

The V and J genes are TRBV6-5 and TRBJ1-5, with a weak D call TRBD1 (5 bases). The CDR3 spans 13 residues. CDR1 MNHEY and CDR2 SVGAGI come from the germline V gene. V was shortened by 0 bases and J by 6 bases, with 6 bases between the two germline ends. The CDR3 region is CASSYSRGQPQHF. The DNA of the CDR3 is TGTGCCAGCAGTTACTCGAGGGGTCAGCCCCAGCATTTT.

The genes are TRBV11-1 and TRBJ2-5; D may correspond to TRBD1 or TRBD2 (5 bases each). CDR1 is SGHAT and CDR2 is FQDESV in the germline V gene (reference sequence). Trimming removed 5 bases from V and 9 bases from J, with 22 bases in between. This CDR3 has 15 amino acids. The CDR3 DNA follows: TGTGCCAGCAGCCGAAGCCGGGACCTGATGGGGGCCCAGTACTTC. Amino acid sequence: CASSRSRDLMGAQYF.

This chain connects TRBV3-1 (or the pseudogene TRBV3-2) to TRBJ2-3; D is unclear. The CDR3 has 13 amino acids. Trimming left V 1 base short and J 14 bases short, with 16 bases between. Germline assignment: CDR1 LGHDT and CDR2 YNNKEL (reference sequence). CDR3 region: CASSQGATPTWYF. The DNA of the CDR3 is TGTGCCAGCAGCCAAGGGGCTACCCCTACCTGGTATTTT.

This clone was seen just once. The rearrangement uses TRBV9 and TRBJ1-2; 9 bases are shared with TRBD1. V lost 0 bases and J lost 2; bases outside the gene matches: 5. The V gene's germline CDR1 is SGDLS and CDR2 YYNGEE. CDR3 length: 16 residues. The CDR3 region is CASSVDGTGWNYGYTF. For the CDR3, the DNA is TGTGCCAGCAGCGTAGATGGGACAGGGTGGAACTATGGCTACACCTTC. Filled out from reference TRBV9 and TRBJ1-2, the complete variable domain reads DSGVTQTPKHLITATGQRVTLRCSPRSGDLSVYWYQQSLDQGLQFLIQYYNGEERAKGNILERFSAQQFPDLHSELNLSSLELGDSALYFCASSVDGTGWNYGYTFGSGTRLTVV.

This clone was seen more than once but under ten times. The chain is built from TRBV5-6 and TRBJ2-7, with a tentative D call TRBD1 (6 bases). Germline assignment: CDR1 SGHDT and CDR2 YYEEEE. The CDR3 consists of 14 residues. The germline V and J ends were trimmed by 0 bases and 3 bases, with 10 bases remaining between them. The CDR3 reads CASSLVAQGYEQYF. Here the CDR3 DNA reads TGTGCCAGCAGCTTGGTAGCACAGGGCTACGAGCAGTACTTC.

In this sample, this clone turned up once. The rearrangement links TRBV6-5 to TRBJ2-7; 7 bases agree with TRBD2. Losses at the gene ends were 6 bases for V and 2 bases for J; bases not matched to a gene: 4. The CDR3 has 13 residues. Germline CDR1 MNHEY, CDR2 SVGAGI. CDR3 region: CASRVGTTYEQYF. The CDR3 coding sequence is TGTGCCAGCAGGGTAGGGACTACCTACGAGCAGTACTTC.

The CDR3: CASSPMGGRETQYF. The CDR3 DNA is TGTGCCAGCAGCCCGATGGGGGGTAGGGAGACCCAGTACTTC. The chain joins TRBV7-2 to TRBJ2-5; D possibly corresponds to TRBD2 (6 bases). Germline V gene data show CDR1 as SGHTA and CDR2 as FQGNSA. The V gene lost 5 bases and the J gene lost 5 bases, with 15 bases spanning the gap. The CDR3 length is 14 residues.

The chain recombines TRBV3-1 (or the pseudogene TRBV3-2) with TRBJ2-1, with D possibly TRBD2 on 5 matching bases. Germline loops: CDR1 LGHDT, CDR2 YNNKEL (reference sequence). This CDR3 comprises 12 residues. Trimming stripped 1 base from V and 16 bases from J, with 14 bases between. The CDR3 region is CASSQGTAGPFF. In DNA form, the CDR3 reads TGTGCCAGCAGCCAAGGAACGGCGGGCCCTTTCTTC.

In this sample, this clone is medium-sized. The chain joins TRBV7-8 to TRBJ1-1; D is unclear. Germline V gene sequence: CDR1 SGHVS, CDR2 FQNEAQ. V was pared by 2 bases and J by 4 bases, with 5 bases between. This CDR3 spans 12 amino acids. The CDR3 loop is CASSLTPTEAFF. CDR3 bases: TGTGCCAGCAGCTTAACCCCCACTGAAGCTTTCTTT.

The chain has TRBV4-1 and TRBJ2-5, with 7 positions matching TRBD2. The germline V gene encodes CDR1 MGHRA and CDR2 YSYEKL. The J segment lost 4 bases and the V segment lost 1 base, leaving 6 bases of the junction unmatched. The length of the CDR3 is 15 residues. The CDR3 DNA is TGCGCCAGCAGCCAAGCACTAGCGAAACGAGAGACCCAGTACTTC. Its protein is CASSQALAKRETQYF.

This chain joins TRBV6-2 or TRBV6-3 and TRBJ2-2, with TRBD1 as a possible D gene (6 bases). The V end lost 6 bases, the J end lost 1 base, and 15 bases lay between the germline ends. Per germline, CDR1 MNHEY and CDR2 SVGEGT. This CDR3 is built from 16 residues. CDR3 DNA: TGTGCCAGCAGCCCCACAGGGCCCCGGAACACCGGGGAGCTGTTTTTT. It codes for CASSPTGPRNTGELFF.

This chain connects TRBV7-2 to TRBJ2-1, with D possibly matching TRBD2 (5 bases). V was trimmed by 4 bases and J by 4 bases, leaving 14 bases between them. Germline V gene data show CDR1 as SGHTA and CDR2 as FQGNSA. CDR3 length: 15 amino acids. Written as DNA, the CDR3 is TGTGCCAGCAGCTCGGGGTTCCCACTTTACAATGAGCAGTTCTTC. This sequence encodes CASSSGFPLYNEQFF. Supplemented by reference TRBV7-2 and TRBJ2-1, the full variable domain reads GAGVSQSPSNKVTEKGKDVELRCDPISGHTALYWYRQSLGQGLEFLIYFQGNSAPDKSGLPSDRFSAERTGGSVSTLTIQRTQQEDSAVYLCASSSGFPLYNEQFFGPGTRLTVL.

This clone appeared a few times. CDR3 in DNA: TGCGCCAGCAGCTTGGCGGGGCCCTCCTACGAGCAGTACTTC. It specifies CASSLAGPSYEQYF. The rearrangement links TRBV5-1 to TRBJ2-7; D might be TRBD1 or TRBD2, each matching 5 bases. Trimming took 0 bases from V and 0 from J, leaving 7 bases between them. Per germline, CDR1 SGHRS and CDR2 YFSETQ. The CDR3 has 14 amino acids.

The chain uses TRBV7-2 and TRBJ1-1; D might be TRBD1 (6 bases). V lost 5 bases, J lost 4 bases, and 14 bases lay in between. CDR3 length: 14 residues. Germline V lookup: CDR1 SGHTA, CDR2 FQGNSA. The CDR3 DNA sequence: TGTGCCAGCAGCCCCCTCCAGGGGTCCACTGAAGCTTTCTTT. Its translation is CASSPLQGSTEAFF. The whole variable domain, filled in from reference TRBV7-2 and TRBJ1-1, reads GAGVSQSPSNKVTEKGKDVELRCDPISGHTALYWYRQSLGQGLEFLIYFQGNSAPDKSGLPSDRFSAERTGGSVSTLTIQRTQQEDSAVYLCASSPLQGSTEAFFGQGTRLTVV.

The chain links TRBV4-1 to TRBJ2-1; the match to TRBD2 covers 10 bases. After removal of 6 bases from V and 4 bases from J, the junction contained 9 bases not matched to a gene. This CDR3 has 16 amino acids. Looked up from germline, CDR1 is MGHRA and CDR2 is YSYEKL. In nucleotides, the CDR3 is TGCGCCAGCAGAATCAACGGACTAGCGGATTACAATGAGCAGTTCTTC. As protein: CASRINGLADYNEQFF.

The rearrangement links TRBV6-2 or TRBV6-3 to TRBJ2-1; D may be TRBD2 (5 bases). This CDR3 is built from 16 residues. The germline CDR1 and CDR2 sequences are MNHEY and SVGEGT. Trimming took off 0 bases at V and 6 bases at J, with 15 bases between the two ends. The CDR3 loop is CASSYSKSGAGNEQFF. As DNA, the CDR3 is TGTGCCAGCAGTTACTCTAAAAGCGGAGCCGGCAATGAGCAGTTCTTC.